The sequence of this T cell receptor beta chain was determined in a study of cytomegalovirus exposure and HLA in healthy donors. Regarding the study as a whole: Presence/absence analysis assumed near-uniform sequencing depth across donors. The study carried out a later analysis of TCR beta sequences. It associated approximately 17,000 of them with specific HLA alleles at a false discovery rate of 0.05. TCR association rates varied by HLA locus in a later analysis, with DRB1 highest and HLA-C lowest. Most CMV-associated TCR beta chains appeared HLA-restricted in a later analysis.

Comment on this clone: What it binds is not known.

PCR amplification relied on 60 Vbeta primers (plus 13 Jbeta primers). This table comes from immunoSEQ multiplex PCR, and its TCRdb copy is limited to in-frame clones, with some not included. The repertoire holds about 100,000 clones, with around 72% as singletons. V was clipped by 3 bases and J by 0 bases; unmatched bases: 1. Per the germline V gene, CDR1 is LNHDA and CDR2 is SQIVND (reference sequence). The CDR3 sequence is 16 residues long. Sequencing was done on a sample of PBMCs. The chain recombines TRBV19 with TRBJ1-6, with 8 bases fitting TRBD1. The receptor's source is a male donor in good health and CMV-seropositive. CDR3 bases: TGTGCCAGTAGTATTCAGGGGGCCTCCTATAATTCACCCCTCCACTTT. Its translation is CASSIQGASYNSPLHF.